This T cell receptor beta chain came from a study of fetal regulatory T cell absence and autoimmunity. The assay was run at survey level. The data were produced by immunoSEQ multiplex PCR, yet TCRdb's version contains in-frame clones alone and is incomplete. Of 95,000 to 100,000 clones listed, around 72% were seen once; the top ten hold roughly 2%. Note on this clone: The target antigen is unknown.

Germline V gene sequence: CDR1 WSHSY, CDR2 SAAADI. Unmatched junction bases numbered 10, after V lost 11 bases and J lost 0 bases. The CDR3 totals 17 residues. Study results and caveats: TRB gene family usage was broadly similar in cord blood and pancreas. In IPEX, the enrichment was taken to support antigen-driven autoimmunity before birth.

The sequenced sample was pancreas tissue. The TCR sequence derives from a male donor with IPEX syndrome. The chain joins TRBV10-2 to TRBJ2-1; TRBD2 aligns across 13 bases. CDR3 sequence reads: CAARTSGGANSYNEQFF. The CDR3 nucleotides are TGCGCCGCTCGGACTAGCGGGGGTGCTAACTCCTACAATGAGCAGTTCTTC.